This TCR beta chain was identified in a study of cytomegalovirus exposure and HLA in healthy donors (dated by TCRdb to 2015 to 2018). General notes on the study: In an earlier analysis of some 550 of the donors, approximately 260 Gb of sequence data and 117 million unique TCR beta sequences from some 170 million T cells were reported. Around 300 gigabases of sequencing data and 78 million or so unique TCR sequences were included in an early release covering under 650 HLA-typed donors. Of the approximately 400 genotyped donors, roughly 85% fell in the genetic ancestry cluster associated with self-reported Caucasian donors. The study was designed to test whether signatures of past pathogen exposure could be identified by cataloging public T cell receptors. Using immunosequencing, the study profiled T cell repertoires from approximately 700 subjects and related those repertoires to cytomegalovirus serostatus. Besides the first cohort of around 700 subjects, a separate validation cohort made up of 120 different subjects was used. The study combined high-throughput TCR immunosequencing, statistical association of individual TCRs with disease status, and machine learning to predict cytomegalovirus infection status. A later analysis re-examined previously published TCR beta repertoires from more than 600 donors and added high-resolution HLA genotyping to investigate patterns of TCR occurrence. The later analysis used no new phenotypic data to find candidate immune exposures, relying instead on TCR beta sequences and their occurrence across donors. To decide whether each TCR beta V gene segment behaved as functional or pseudogenic, an earlier analysis of approximately 620 of the donors relied on high-throughput TCR beta sequencing. Donor age, sex, ethnicity and CMV serostatus were compiled alongside the repertoire data. Genome-wide SNP genotypes for about 60% of the roughly 700 donors were used in a later genetic analysis, which treated that subset as a discovery cohort. Every repertoire in the discovery cohort had been generated on one and the same sequencing platform. Class I and class II HLA loci were covered by the typing at four-digit resolution. Typing coverage differed by locus: A, B, C, DRB1 and DQB1 were typed in roughly 620-630 donors, DQA1 in about 560, DPA1 in some 600, and DPB1 in about 450. About five DR-DQ haplotypes were treated as single units for association and clustering because of strong linkage in the cohort. Among about 410 genotyped donors of the cohort, an average of roughly 230,000 unique TCR beta nucleotide sequences was sequenced per donor, of which about 19% were non-productive.

The protocol used for the library was the immunoSEQ multiplex PCR assay. A mixture of 60 forward primers for TCR Vbeta segments and 13 reverse primers for TCR Jbeta segments was used in the multiplex PCR. The CDR3 region of rearranged TCR beta genes was amplified from genomic DNA by a multiplex PCR assay. The Illumina HiSeq System was used to sequence the amplified TCR beta libraries as 87-base-pair reads. In the original analysis: A later analysis tallied roughly 78 million unique TCR beta chains across the 666 repertoires, and approximately 9.9 million of those chains were shared by two or more donors. To remove PCR and sequencing errors, raw reads were error-corrected and collapsed into unique sequences using a nearest-neighbor algorithm that merged closely related sequences. CDR3 sequences were aligned to IMGT reference sequences to assign V, D and J gene segments. For a sequence to be retained, a match of at least six nucleotides was required to both a V gene segment and a J gene segment. A rearrangement counted as productive if the CDR3 had no stop codons and remained in frame with V and J, and every other rearrangement counted as non-productive. CDR3 was defined according to IMGT convention as the region running from the second conserved V-encoded cysteine to the conserved J-encoded phenylalanine. In an earlier analysis of around 570 of the donors, sequences lacking an unambiguous match to a single V gene segment were excluded. In an earlier analysis of more than 500 of the donors, a V segment was called functional when productive rearrangements were above 56.7%, and segregating when the standard deviation between donors exceeded 5%. A statistical classification framework was built to diagnose cytomegalovirus status from the catalog of TCR beta chain sequences. V and J gene assignment, in a later analysis, came from comparing TCR nucleotide sequences with IMGT/GENE-DB human TR gene sequences. In a later analysis, CDR3 sequences and most-parsimonious VDJ recombination scenarios were assigned using the TCRdist pipeline. A later analysis defined each TCR beta chain by its CDR3 amino acid sequence plus V-gene family, and excluded reads lacking a unique V-gene family. To address suspected cross-contamination and a sequencing artifact, a later analysis removed around 590 highly shared, low-generation-probability nucleotide sequences. In a later analysis, a clonal expansion index was calculated for each public chain from normalized within-repertoire ranks of inferred template counts. In a later analysis, generation probabilities were computed using a VDJ recombination model fitted to out-of-frame rearrangements, and the results were checked against IGoR. Hypergeometric tests were used in a later analysis to score TCR-TCR, TCR-HLA and TCR-CMV co-occurrence, with a repertoire-size bias correction applied to the TCR pairs. A later analysis estimated false discovery rates by permuting HLA or CMV assignments 20 times. A later analysis grouped co-occurring TCRs with DBSCAN, adding TCRdist sequence similarity when clustering within HLA-allele-positive subsets. Repertoires with fewer than 30,000 or more than 120,000 public chains, plus five repertoires with anomalous nucleotide sharing, were excluded from co-occurrence clustering. The table was pulled from immuneACCESS by TCRdb, which kept in-frame rearrangements only. Such tables lose some clones; where checked, under half of the loss comes from unresolved V genes, and the rest has no known cause. From that table come the V and J calls and clone size; the DNA was used to work out D and trimming. The sample table gives approximately 120,000 clones. The top ten clones comprise approximately 2.6% of the sample.

Results the study describes overall, beyond this receptor: According to a later genetic analysis, donors in an Asian-associated ancestry cluster had fewer N-insertions in productive TCRs than the approximately 670-donor mean. A further reported finding was that TCR beta sequences accurately predicted the HLA-A and HLA-B alleles for most subjects in the first cohort. A group of highly shared sequence variants was considered likely to be a technical artifact of the sequencing pipeline. Roughly uniform sequencing depth across donors was assumed in presence/absence analyses, although this assumption may not hold. A later analysis associated about 17,000 TCR beta sequences with specific HLA alleles at a false discovery rate of 0.05. Linkage disequilibrium might explain the correlated functional status among segregating V segments, but an unknown experimental factor could not be excluded. A later analysis found that TCR association rates varied across HLA loci, with DRB1 alleles showing the most associated TCRs and HLA-C alleles the fewest. Because HLA typing was unavailable for some donors at each locus, only the typed subset was used in association tests. In vitro tests confirmed that a few of the cytomegalovirus-associated TCR beta chains recognize cytomegalovirus antigens. According to a later analysis, parvovirus B19, influenza, CMV and Epstein-Barr virus appeared linked to several top co-occurrence clusters. When HLA alleles, especially DR and DQ, strongly co-occurred, attributing TCR associations to individual alleles was difficult. CMV serostatus was the only immune exposure information available for the cohort. Because the 87-base-pair reads could not distinguish some IMGT-functional V segments, including TRBV6-2 and TRBV6-3, those segments were excluded. In this cohort, only TCR beta chains were sequenced, and detectable features were limited by the absence of alpha or paired-chain data. An earlier analysis of approximately 530 of the donors showed that most TCR beta V segments appeared in productive rearrangements either about 87% or about 30% of the time, which broadly matched IMGT annotations. A total of around 150 TCR beta chains were listed by the study as associated with cytomegalovirus. Compared with equally common non-associated chains, HLA-associated TCR beta chains in a later analysis were more clonally expanded and had lower generation probabilities. An association between a missense DCLRE1C variant and V-gene and J-gene trimming of TCR beta chains was found in a later genetic analysis and replicated in an independent cohort. Because counts were too low, about 15 rarely observed V segments, including chromosome 9 orphons, were left out of the earlier analysis of 587 of the donors. A later analysis found that most CMV-associated TCR beta chains appeared HLA-restricted, with HLA associations seemingly driven largely by CMV exposure. Across donors, most TCR sequences were observed very rarely, whereas some public TCRs were present in many individuals. The authors suggested that the approach could potentially be extended to other disease states and immunological phenotypes. In both the original and validation cohorts, the classifier was reported to diagnose cytomegalovirus status with high specificity and sensitivity.

Concerning this clone itself: Its antigen is still unknown.

V is clipped by 1 base and J by 0 bases, and the sequence between their germline boundaries is 14 bases long. CDR1 and CDR2 were assigned from the germline V gene as SGHNT and YENEEA. From the cysteine through the phenylalanine, the CDR3 covers 17 amino acids. Of the read, only the CDR3 DNA is kept; its 51 bases are in frame from base 1. In total, 500 to 700 healthy bone marrow donors made up the cohort. At the time of sampling, all cohort members were nominally healthy, though unrecorded immune exposures were likely present. The donor tested CMV seronegative, placing the donor among the 350 or so seronegative members of the cohort. A peripheral blood sample was collected from each donor, and TCR beta sequencing was performed on peripheral blood mononuclear cells. The Qiagen DNeasy Blood Extraction Kit was used to extract genomic DNA from the blood cell samples.

This TCR was sampled from a man in his thirties or forties in good health and CMV-seronegative. Sequenced sample: PBMCs. The sequence is built from TRBV11-3 and TRBJ2-3, with a tentative D gene TRBD1 over 6 matching bases. The CDR3 corresponds to CASSLGDRFASTDTQYF. The DNA is as follows: TGTGCCAGCAGCTTAGGAGACAGGTTTGCTAGCACAGATACGCAGTATTTT.